The T cell receptor (beta chain) described here comes from a study of siplizumab effects on memory and regulatory T cells. Overall study results and limits: Siplizumab significantly brought down the alloreactive sequences that trace back to unstimulated CD4+ memory cells. Naive T cells appeared more diverse than memory cells and seemed to be major alloresponse contributors. Siplizumab conditions gave an average of around 65% Treg-derived mappable alloreactive CD4+ clones, versus around 26% for controls.

Using immunoSEQ multiplex PCR, the repertoire was profiled, and TCRdb retains in-frame clones only, with some absent. The table shows about 120,000 clones, with about 94% occurring only once. On this clone: The antigen is unknown.

Germline CDR1 and CDR2: SNHLY and FYNNEI. The CDR3 runs to 14 residues. V dropped 6 bases and J dropped 4 bases, with 15 bases sitting between them. The sample was non-Treg CD4+ T cells sorted from blood. The rearrangement joins TRBV2 to TRBJ2-5; D remains ambiguous. The TCR originated in a human donor in good health. The CDR3 loop is CASSPGPWGETQYF. In nucleotides, the CDR3 is TGTGCCAGCAGCCCCGGGCCCTGGGGAGAGACCCAGTACTTC.